The T cell receptor (beta chain) under discussion was sequenced for a study of blood T cell repertoires in COVID-19. Background on the study: Researchers got acute and convalescent COVID-19 samples from the United States, Italy and Spain. Sources were T cells, B-cell-depleted T cells, or PBMCs; the material itself was cDNA or gDNA.

Per the original data handling: For nucleated cells, counts were estimated from reference gene primer amplification. The data were produced by immunoSEQ multiplex PCR, yet TCRdb's version contains in-frame clones alone and is incomplete. Clone size and the V and J calls come from that table; the DNA yielded D and trimming. The data contain about 75,000 clones, roughly 88% of them singletons. The CDR3 consists of 15 residues. The V end was cut by 0 bases, the J end by 5 bases, with 14 bases between. Germline CDR1 reads SGHVS; CDR2 reads FQNEAQ. Sequenced material: peripheral blood. The TCR was taken from a woman between 45 and 60 years old with acute or convalescent COVID-19. The chain employs TRBV7-8 and TRBJ2-7; a possible D gene is TRBD1 (6 bases). CDR3 sequence reads: CASSLAWGPTDEQYF. For the CDR3, the DNA is TGTGCCAGCAGCTTAGCGTGGGGGCCCACCGACGAGCAGTACTTC.